This TCR beta chain comes out of a study of blood T cell repertoires in COVID-19. The assay was immunoSEQ multiplex PCR, and TCRdb's table has in-frame clones only and misses some. The sample records roughly 69,000 clones, 88% being singletons. From germline, CDR1 is SGHVS and CDR2 FQNEAQ. V gave up 0 bases and J gave up 4 bases; unmatched junction bases: 1. This CDR3 has 15 residues. This receptor was obtained from a human donor in a cohort sampled during active COVID-19. The source material was peripheral blood. The J gene is TRBJ2-1, the V gene TRBV7-8, with 9 nucleotides matching TRBD2. CDR3 loop: CASSLALAGYNEQFF. The CDR3 coding sequence is TGTGCCAGCAGCTTAGCGCTAGCGGGATACAATGAGCAGTTCTTC.